Shown below are 9 T cell receptor beta chains from a single sample sequenced in a study of blood T cell repertoires in COVID-19. Profiled with immunoSEQ multiplex PCR; TCRdb holds only in-frame clones, not every one. The table lists 200,000 or so clones, around nine tenths of them singletons. Sequenced material: PBMCs or T cells enriched from blood (not recorded which). The source is a woman aged 25 to 39 who had been exposed to COVID-19.

This chain joins TRBV5-1 and TRBJ2-2; D possibly corresponds to TRBD2 (5 bases). This CDR3 has 17 amino acids. Trimming removed 0 bases from V and 7 bases from J, with 19 bases in between. Germline CDR1 is SGHRS and CDR2 is YFSETQ. CDR3 nucleotides: TGCGCCAGCAGCTTGGCCCCCGTGGATGGCCGGGGCGGGGAGCTGTTTTTT. Protein: CASSLAPVDGRGGELFF.

This clone appeared a few times. The chain recombines TRBV28 with TRBJ2-2, with 12 bases fitting TRBD2. J was trimmed by 7 bases and V by 3 bases; bases with no gene match: 6. CDR1 is MDHEN, CDR2 SYDVKM, per germline. This CDR3 comprises 16 residues. CDR3 bases: TGTGCCAGCAGTTTCTGGACTAGCGGGAAGGTCGGGGAGCTGTTTTTT. Translating gives CASSFWTSGKVGELFF.

This clone has a single count. This sequence joins TRBV6-6 and TRBJ2-2; TRBD2 agrees at 10 bases. CDR3 length: 17 residues. Germline V gene data show CDR1 as MNHNY and CDR2 as SVGAGI (reference sequence). Germline trimming cut 5 bases from V and 0 bases from J; bases unmatched to any gene: 6. CDR3 loop: CASSPGLASSNTGELFF. The CDR3, as DNA: TGTGCCAGCAGTCCGGGACTAGCGAGTTCGAACACCGGGGAGCTGTTTTTT.

This sequence joins TRBV10-3 and TRBJ1-2, with TRBD1 identical over 8 bases. The length of the CDR3 is 16 residues. V lost 0 bases to trimming and J lost 4 bases; unmatched junction nucleotides: 7. CDR1 and CDR2 (germline): ENHRY, SYGVKD. CDR3 nucleotides: TGTGCCATCAGTGAGTCGATACAGGGGGGTGGCTATGGCTACACCTTC. Amino acid sequence: CAISESIQGGGYGYTF.

The sample holds a few counts of this clone. This chain links TRBV25-1 with TRBJ2-5; D ambiguous. This CDR3 is 14 amino acids long. CDR1 is MGHDK, CDR2 SYGVNS, per germline. The germline V and J ends were trimmed by 1 base and 5 bases, with 11 bases remaining between them. The CDR3 DNA reads as TGTGCCAGCAGTGAATCGGGTATCGCGGAGACCCAGTACTTC. It encodes CASSESGIAETQYF.

The rearrangement joins TRBV19 to TRBJ2-3, with 7 bases fitting TRBD1. Germline loops: CDR1 LNHDA, CDR2 SQIVND (reference sequence). The CDR3 has 14 residues. Trimming at V came to 6 bases and at J to 5 bases, leaving 8 bases not matched to a gene. The CDR3 bases are TGTGCCAGTAGATCGCCAGGGGGTATAGATACGCAGTATTTT. Protein sequence: CASRSPGGIDTQYF.

This chain connects TRBV9 to TRBJ1-3, with 7 nucleotides matching TRBD1. This CDR3 region has 16 residues. V was pared by 2 bases and J by 1 base, with 6 bases of the junction left unmatched. The germline V gene encodes CDR1 SGDLS and CDR2 YYNGEE. The CDR3 DNA reads TGTGCCAGCAGCGTGGGAACAGGGGATTCTGGAAACACCATATATTTT. Its protein product is CASSVGTGDSGNTIYF.

This clone was seen a single time. This chain connects TRBV12-5 to TRBJ2-7, with D maybe TRBD1 (6 bases). V lost 3 bases and J lost 1, with 10 bases in between. Germline-derived CDR1 and CDR2 are LGHNT and FRNRAP. The CDR3 sequence is 14 residues long. The CDR3 protein is CASGLQGTSYEQYF. As DNA, the CDR3 is TGTGCTAGTGGTTTACAGGGAACATCCTACGAGCAGTACTTC.

V usage is TRBV5-1 and J usage is TRBJ2-2; 7 nucleotides align to TRBD2. The CDR3 consists of 17 residues. The V and J ends lost 0 bases and 2 bases, in that order; junction bases with no gene match: 7. The germline V gene has CDR1 SGHRS and CDR2 YFSETQ. The CDR3 here is CASSLDLWGGNTGELFF. CDR3 nucleotide sequence: TGCGCCAGCAGCTTGGATCTCTGGGGGGGAAACACCGGGGAGCTGTTTTTT.